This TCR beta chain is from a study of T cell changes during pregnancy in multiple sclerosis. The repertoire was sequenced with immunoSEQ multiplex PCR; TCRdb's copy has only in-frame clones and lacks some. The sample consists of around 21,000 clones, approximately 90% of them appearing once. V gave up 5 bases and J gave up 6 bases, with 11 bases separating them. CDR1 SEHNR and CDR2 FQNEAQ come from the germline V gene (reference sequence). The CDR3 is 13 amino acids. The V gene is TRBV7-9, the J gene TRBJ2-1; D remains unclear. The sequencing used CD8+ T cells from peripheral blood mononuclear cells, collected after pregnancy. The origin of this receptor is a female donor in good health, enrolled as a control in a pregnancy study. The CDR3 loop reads CASSPHPRNEQFF. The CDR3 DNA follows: TGTGCCAGCAGCCCCCACCCGCGCAATGAGCAGTTCTTC. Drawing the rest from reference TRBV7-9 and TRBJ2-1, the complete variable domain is DTGVSQNPRHKITKRGQNVTFRCDPISEHNRLYWYRQTLGQGPEFLTYFQNEAQLEKSRLLSDRFSAERPKGSFSTLEIQRTEQGDSAMYLCASSPHPRNEQFFGPGTRLTVL.